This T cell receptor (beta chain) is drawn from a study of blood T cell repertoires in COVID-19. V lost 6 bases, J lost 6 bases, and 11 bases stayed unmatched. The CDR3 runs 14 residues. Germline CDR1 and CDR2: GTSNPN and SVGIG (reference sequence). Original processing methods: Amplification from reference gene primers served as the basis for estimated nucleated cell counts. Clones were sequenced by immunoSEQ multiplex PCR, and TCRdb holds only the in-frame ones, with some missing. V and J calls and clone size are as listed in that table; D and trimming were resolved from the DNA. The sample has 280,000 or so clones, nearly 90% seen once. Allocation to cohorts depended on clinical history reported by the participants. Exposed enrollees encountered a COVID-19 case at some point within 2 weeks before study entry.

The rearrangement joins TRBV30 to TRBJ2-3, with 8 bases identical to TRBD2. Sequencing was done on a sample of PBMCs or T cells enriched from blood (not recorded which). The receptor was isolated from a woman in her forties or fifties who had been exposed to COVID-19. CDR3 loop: CACYGTRDWDTQYF. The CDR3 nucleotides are TGTGCCTGTTACGGGACTAGGGACTGGGATACGCAGTATTTT.